What follows is one TCR beta chain and its context. Trimming left V 5 bases short and J 10 bases short, with 17 bases between. The CDR3 loop spans 13 amino acids. The germline gives CDR1 SEHNR, CDR2 FQNEAQ (reference sequence). Per the authors' pipeline: Amplification from reference gene primers served as the basis for estimated nucleated cell counts. Assay: immunoSEQ multiplex PCR; the TCRdb copy retains only in-frame clones and omits some. D and trimming come from the DNA, and the V and J calls and clone size come from that table. The data hold about 50,000 clones, with about 86% observed a single time. Two negative PCRs, clearance, or symptom resolution were required of recovered Cohort 3 donors. This entry is derived from a study of blood T cell repertoires in COVID-19. Looking at the study overall: The origin of the acute and convalescent COVID-19 samples was the United States, Italy and Spain.

The sample consisted of PBMCs or T cells enriched from blood (not recorded which). This TCR was sampled from a woman between 50 and 59 years old who had recovered from COVID-19. The gene calls are TRBV7-9 and TRBJ1-1, with D unclear. The CDR3 region is CASSLTALEVAFF. The CDR3 nucleotides read TGTGCCAGCAGCCTGACTGCCCTGGAGGTAGCTTTCTTT.